These 4 T cell receptor beta chains originate from one sample sequenced in a study of blood T cell repertoires in COVID-19. The data were produced by immunoSEQ multiplex PCR, yet TCRdb's version contains in-frame clones alone and is incomplete. The sample records 150,000 to 200,000 clones, 80% to 95% being singletons. The sample taken for sequencing was peripheral blood. All receptors derive from a man over 45 with acute or convalescent COVID-19.

This chain uses TRBV5-1 with TRBJ1-1, with D unclear. Germline-derived CDR1 and CDR2 are SGHRS and YFSETQ. This CDR3 is built from 15 residues. Trimming cost V 0 bases and J 4 bases, with 13 bases left between them. CDR3 sequence: CASSLGLTSGTEAFF. The CDR3 DNA reads TGCGCCAGCAGCTTGGGACTAACTTCGGGCACTGAAGCTTTCTTT.

The V and J genes are TRBV28 and TRBJ1-2; D not resolved. The CDR3 totals 13 residues. CDR1 is MDHEN and CDR2 is SYDVKM in the germline V gene. With 2 bases removed from V and 5 bases from J, the gap between germline ends came to 9 bases. As DNA, the CDR3 is TGTGCCAGCAGTTTACGGAGGACGTATGGCTACACCTTC. It yields the protein CASSLRRTYGYTF.

The V gene is TRBV29-1, the J gene TRBJ2-5; TRBD2 might be the D (6 bases). Germline-derived CDR1 and CDR2 are SQVTM and ANQGSEA. Deletions cut 3 bases from V and 7 bases from J, with 21 bases between. This CDR3 has 15 residues. CDR3 region: CSVESRAGRIGTQYF. Written as DNA, the CDR3 is TGCAGCGTTGAGAGCCGCGCGGGGCGAATAGGGACCCAGTACTTC.

The rearrangement uses TRBV18 and TRBJ1-6, with D unresolved. Trimming cost V 9 bases and J 9 bases, with 18 bases left between them. The CDR3 is 14 residues long. Germline CDR1 reads KGHSH; CDR2 reads LQKENI. The CDR3 loop reads CASSTRGGSSPLHF. CDR3 nucleotides: TGTGCCAGTTCGACCAGAGGCGGCAGTTCACCCCTCCACTTT.